Presented here are 8 T cell receptor beta chains from one specimen sequenced in a study of cytomegalovirus exposure and HLA in healthy donors. Primers for the PCR totalled 60 Vbeta and 13 Jbeta. The assay was immunoSEQ multiplex PCR, and TCRdb's table has in-frame clones only and misses some. The table lists 250,000 to 350,000 clones, about nine tenths of them singletons. Sequenced: PBMCs. The origin of the receptors is a middle-aged man in good health and CMV-seropositive.

The chain combines TRBV10-1 with TRBJ1-4; tentative D call: TRBD1 (5 bases). The CDR3 has 16 amino acids. The V end was cut by 7 bases, the J end by 0 bases, with 15 bases between. Germline V lookup: CDR1 WNHNN, CDR2 SYGVQD (reference sequence). CDR3 region: CASISQGVSTNEKLFF. CDR3 nucleotides: TGCGCCAGCATCTCCCAAGGGGTATCAACTAATGAAAAACTGTTTTTT.

The chain carries TRBV19 and TRBJ2-1; 8 bases agree with TRBD1. Losses at the gene ends were 6 bases for V and 1 base for J; bases not matched to a gene: 5. Germline CDR1 LNHDA, CDR2 SQIVND (reference sequence). CDR3 size: 15 residues. Here the CDR3 reads CASSPYRGSYNEQFF. In DNA, the CDR3 is TGTGCCAGTAGCCCATACAGGGGGTCCTACAATGAGCAGTTCTTC.

As regards this clone: A junction end diverges from the germline sequence, so it may reflect a read error. The chain is built from TRBV7-9 and TRBJ2-1; D is undetermined. Germline CDR1 is SEHNR and CDR2 is FQNEAQ (reference sequence). The CDR3 is 14 residues long. The CDR3 DNA reads TGTTCCAGCAGCTTAGTTTCCGGGTACAATGAGCAGTTCTTC. Translated, it gives CSSSLVSGYNEQFF.

The rearrangement uses TRBV25-1 and TRBJ1-1; 7 bases are a match to TRBD1. The V gene's germline CDR1 is MGHDK and CDR2 SYGVNS. The CDR3 length is 17 residues. V dropped 3 bases and J dropped 1; count of bases not matched to a gene: 11. CDR3 sequence (DNA): TGTGCCAGCAGTGATCTTTACGCCGGGACAGAGAACACTGAAGCTTTCTTT. Residues: CASSDLYAGTENTEAFF.

The CDR3 loop is CASSLRAGGWNEQFF. CDR3 in DNA: TGTGCCAGCAGCTTGCGGGCAGGGGGGTGGAATGAGCAGTTCTTC. The rearrangement links TRBV7-3 to TRBJ2-1, with a tentative D call TRBD1 (7 bases). The CDR3 sequence is 15 residues long. V was trimmed by 3 bases and J by 7 bases, leaving 16 bases between them. From germline, CDR1 is SGHTA and CDR2 FQGTGA.

The chain couples TRBV27 to TRBJ1-2; 9 nucleotides line up with TRBD1. V trimming: 6 bases; J trimming: 5 bases; junction bases outside the gene matches: 4. Germline assignment: CDR1 MNHEY and CDR2 SMNVEV (reference sequence). This CDR3 is built from 13 residues. The CDR3 DNA reads as TGTGCCAGCAGGGGACAGGGAACTTATGGCTACACCTTC. It specifies CASRGQGTYGYTF.

The chain's CDR3 is CATLNYEQYF. The DNA of the CDR3 is TGTGCCACCCTTAACTACGAGCAGTACTTC. V is TRBV28 and J is TRBJ2-7; D is ambiguous. The CDR3 covers 10 residues. Germline assignment: CDR1 MDHEN and CDR2 SYDVKM. V shed 10 bases and J shed 3 bases, with 7 bases lying between them.

The rearrangement joins TRBV5-1 to TRBJ2-1; 11 bases are shared with TRBD2. Germline V gives CDR1 SGHRS, CDR2 YFSETQ. The J segment lost 2 bases and the V segment lost 4 bases, leaving 5 bases of the junction unmatched. The CDR3 consists of 16 residues. CDR3 region: CASSLRLAGTYNEQFF. CDR3 coding DNA: TGCGCCAGCAGCCTACGACTAGCGGGAACCTACAATGAGCAGTTCTTC. Full variable domain (remainder filled in from reference TRBV5-1 and TRBJ2-1): KAGVTQTPRYLIKTRGQQVTLSCSPISGHRSVSWYQQTPGQGLQFLFEYFSETQRNKGNFPGRFSGRQFSNSRSEMNVSTLELGDSALYLCASSLRLAGTYNEQFFGPGTRLTVL.